These 6 T cell receptor beta chains share one sample of origin, sequenced in a study of blood T cell repertoires in COVID-19. TCRdb's copy holds only in-frame clones and misses some; the assay was immunoSEQ multiplex PCR. This sample has more than 200,000 clones, with approximately 80% found just once. The sample was peripheral blood. Every receptor here comes from a woman aged 80 or over with acute or convalescent COVID-19.

The J gene is TRBJ2-3, the V gene TRBV4-1, with a possible D match to TRBD2 (5 bases). Trimming removed 2 bases from V and 6 bases from J, with 12 bases in between. Germline V CDR1 and CDR2: MGHRA, YSYEKL. CDR3 length equals 14 residues. CDR3 amino acids: CASSQIGVRDTQYF. In DNA form, the CDR3 reads TGCGCCAGCAGCCAAATCGGGGTAAGGGATACGCAGTATTTT.

This clone was detected a few times. The V gene is TRBV14, the J gene TRBJ2-7, with 9 bases lining up with TRBD1. With V trimmed by 4 bases and J by 0 bases, 1 base remained unmatched. CDR1 and CDR2 (germline): SGHDN, FVKESK. This CDR3 is built from 14 residues. CDR3 protein: CASSRDRASYEQYF. The CDR3 coding sequence is TGTGCCAGCAGCCGGGACAGGGCCTCCTACGAGCAGTACTTC.

This clone was counted only a few times. V is TRBV28 and J is TRBJ1-5; 9 nucleotides agree with TRBD1. With 5 bases clipped from V and 5 bases from J, the junction kept 4 bases outside the gene matches. The CDR3 covers 14 residues. The germline V gene encodes CDR1 MDHEN and CDR2 SYDVKM. The CDR3 DNA reads TGTGCCAGCAGTCCCGGGGACAGGGATCAGCCCCAGCATTTT. Translated: CASSPGDRDQPQHF.

The V gene is TRBV15, the J gene TRBJ1-1; possibly TRBD1 for D (6 bases). Per the germline V gene, CDR1 is LNHNV and CDR2 is YYDKDF (reference sequence). The CDR3 covers 15 residues. Trimming removed 1 base from V and 2 bases from J, with 11 bases in between. The CDR3 loop reads CATSRARTENTEAFF. In DNA form, the CDR3 reads TGTGCCACCAGCAGAGCTCGGACAGAAAACACTGAAGCTTTCTTT.

The chain is built from TRBV15 and TRBJ1-6, with D possibly being TRBD1 (5 bases). V lost 5 bases and J lost 13, with 18 bases in between. The CDR3 is made up of 14 amino acids. Looked up from germline, CDR1 is LNHNV and CDR2 is YYDKDF (reference sequence). The CDR3 spells CATSSRAISGPLHF. The CDR3, as DNA: TGTGCCACCAGCTCCCGGGCTATCTCAGGGCCCCTCCACTTT.

V gene TRBV6-5 combines with J gene TRBJ1-4; TRBD1 matches 11 bases. This CDR3 comprises 15 residues. Losses at the gene ends were 7 bases for V and 5 bases for J; bases not matched to a gene: 6. Per the germline V gene, CDR1 is MNHEY and CDR2 is SVGAGI. CDR3 sequence reads: CASNRDRGENEKLFF. The CDR3 DNA reads as TGTGCCAGCAACCGGGACAGGGGGGAAAATGAAAAACTGTTTTTT.